The TCR beta chain under discussion was sequenced for a study of blood T cells in healthy people across ages. The CDR3 covers 13 residues. The germline CDR1 and CDR2 sequences are LGHNA and YSLEER. Deletions cut 0 bases from V and 6 bases from J, with 6 bases between. This clonotype was observed a few times. Primers used in a second PCR of about 6 to 11 cycles were a sample-barcoded 5' primer and a J-beta primer mix. TCRdb reprocessed the 5' RACE reads via MiXCR and lists one record per CDR3 protein. The table lists 550,000 to 750,000 distinct CDR3 sequences, under 25% of them singletons. The sample taken for sequencing was blood. The genes are TRBV4-3 and TRBJ2-1; D gene uncertain. The source of this sequence is a man between 65 and 85 years old in good health. CDR3 nucleotides: TGCGCCAGCAGCCAAGAGGCCCGCAATGAGCAGTTCTTC. Translating it yields CASSQEARNEQFF.